The clone carrying this T cell receptor beta chain was detected only once. What it recognizes is unknown. Looked up from germline, CDR1 is WSHSY and CDR2 is SAAADI. The CDR3 loop spans 12 amino acids. V lost 7 bases to trimming and J lost 6 bases, with 13 bases between them. The record originates from a study of T cells in Graves' hyperthyroidism and ophthalmopathy. Findings and caveats of the study: It was a median about 6 months before onset that the model predicted ophthalmopathy. Through a model of 13 V-J features, ophthalmopathy was separated from stable hyperthyroidism. Most expanded thyroid clonotypes above 0.001 also appeared in blood.

RNA transcripts provided the source from which TCR beta CDR3 regions were amplified. Initially, a first-round RT-PCR of the TCR CDR3 employed the HTBI primer set. TCRdb redid the calling of the multiplex PCR reads with MiXCR, one entry per CDR3 protein. The repertoire holds some 510,000 distinct CDR3 sequences, 46% seen once, with 8.2% in the top ten. This TCR was sampled from a woman aged 18-29 years with Graves' hyperthyroidism. The chain employs TRBV10-2 and TRBJ2-7; the D is unclear. The material sequenced was peripheral blood or thyroid tissue (not recorded which). CDR3 amino acids: CASTPDLGEQYF. In DNA, the CDR3 is TGCGCCAGCACCCCTGATCTAGGCGAGCAGTACTTC.